Presented here are 31 T cell receptor beta chains from one specimen sequenced in a study of CD8+ T cells in alopecia areata. RNA was isolated and reverse transcribed to cDNA, the sequencing template. The protocol was immunoSEQ multiplex PCR, while the TCRdb copy is restricted to in-frame clones and leaves out a portion. Seen here are fewer than 250,000 clones, around two fifths observed once, and the top ten hold 0.48%. Specified treatment: oral pan-JAK inhibitor, 5-10 mg twice daily. The sequencing used CD4+ T cells sorted from blood, collected at approximately week 30, from a patient treated with tofacitinib. These receptors all stem from a human donor with alopecia areata.

The gene calls are TRBV10-3 and TRBJ2-7; D call uncertain. The V end lost 0 bases, the J end lost 9 bases, and 12 bases lay between the germline ends. From germline, CDR1 is ENHRY and CDR2 SYGVKD. This CDR3 region has 13 residues. The CDR3 region is CAISESVGLGQYF. DNA of the CDR3: TGTGCCATCAGTGAGTCTGTGGGTCTTGGGCAGTACTTC.

This clone has a handful of counts. V and J are TRBV10-2 and TRBJ1-1; 10 bases align to TRBD1. The CDR3 is 13 residues long. The trim removed 4 bases at V and 8 bases at J, leaving 4 bases unmatched. Germline-derived CDR1 and CDR2 are WSHSY and SAAADI. CDR3 sequence reads: CASSVGTGAEAFF. CDR3 in DNA: TGCGCCAGCAGTGTGGGGACAGGGGCCGAAGCTTTCTTT.

A few counts support this clone. CDR3 in amino acids: CASSQVEAGELFF. The CDR3 DNA sequence: TGTGCCAGCAGCCAGGTTGAGGCCGGGGAGCTGTTTTTT. The V call is TRBV14, the J call TRBJ2-2; unclear D gene. Germline V gene lookup returns CDR1 SGHDN and CDR2 FVKESK. V was shortened by 3 bases and J by 6 bases, with 8 bases between the two germline ends. This CDR3 has 13 amino acids.

This clone was detected a few times. The chain couples TRBV27 to TRBJ2-1; D gene unclear. V gave up 5 bases and J gave up 8 bases, with 13 bases separating them. Germline CDR1 and CDR2: MNHEY and SMNVEV (reference sequence). The CDR3 totals 13 residues. The CDR3 here is CASSTFRRYEQFF. The CDR3 DNA reads as TGTGCCAGCAGTACTTTCCGGCGCTATGAGCAGTTCTTC.

This clone has more than one count but fewer than ten. V and J are TRBV29-1 and TRBJ2-5; 9 bases map to TRBD1. This CDR3 contains 12 residues. Germline V CDR1 and CDR2: SQVTM, ANQGSEA. V was pared by 7 bases and J by 6 bases, with 6 bases of the junction left unmatched. The CDR3, as DNA: TGCAGCGGGGGACAGGGTATGAAGACCCAGTACTTC. Amino acid sequence: CSGGQGMKTQYF.

This rearrangement joins TRBV7-9 to TRBJ2-3; D is uncertain. In germline, CDR1 is SEHNR, CDR2 FQNEAQ (reference sequence). This CDR3 is 13 amino acids long. With 1 base removed from V and 5 bases from J, the gap between germline ends came to 7 bases. CDR3 in DNA: TGTGCCAGCAGCTTAGGAGTAGAAGATACGCAGTATTTT. The encoded protein is CASSLGVEDTQYF.

The chain uses TRBV5-4 and TRBJ1-4, with D uncertain. CDR3 length: 15 residues. Germline loops: CDR1 SGHNT, CDR2 YYREEE (reference sequence). V shed 0 bases and J shed 0 bases, with 6 bases lying between them. The DNA for the CDR3 is TGTGCCAGCAGCTTGGAGGCCACAACTAATGAAAAACTGTTTTTT. Its protein product is CASSLEATTNEKLFF.

The rearrangement uses TRBV2 and TRBJ2-5; possibly TRBD2 for D (5 bases). The V end lost 6 bases, the J end lost 2 bases, and 22 bases lay between the germline ends. Looked up from germline, CDR1 is SNHLY and CDR2 is FYNNEI. The length of the CDR3 is 17 residues. The CDR3 reads CASRLRQVEGKQETQYF. The CDR3 DNA is TGTGCCAGCAGATTGAGGCAGGTCGAGGGAAAACAAGAGACCCAGTACTTC.

The chain couples TRBV5-4 to TRBJ2-3; D unclear. Trimming left V 4 bases short and J 1 base short, with 13 bases between. The CDR3 contains 15 residues. Germline V gene lookup returns CDR1 SGHNT and CDR2 YYREEE (reference sequence). CDR3 in amino acids: CASSPGPTRTDTQYF. Written as DNA, the CDR3 is TGTGCCAGCAGCCCTGGACCCACCCGCACAGATACGCAGTATTTT.

This chain connects TRBV5-4 to TRBJ2-6; TRBD1 aligns across 9 bases. Per germline, CDR1 SGHNT and CDR2 YYREEE (reference sequence). The CDR3 totals 16 residues. V gave up 0 bases and J gave up 2 bases; unmatched junction bases: 0. CDR3 coding DNA: TGTGCCAGCAGCTTGGGGACAGGGGCTGGGGCCAACGTCCTGACTTTC. Amino acid sequence: CASSLGTGAGANVLTF.

The rearrangement joins TRBV2 to TRBJ1-5, with D possibly matching TRBD1 (6 bases). CDR3 size: 15 residues. Germline V gene lookup returns CDR1 SNHLY and CDR2 FYNNEI. Trimming stripped 6 bases from V and 2 bases from J, with 14 bases between. The CDR3 sequence: CASSTGTGGNQPQHF. In nucleotides, the CDR3 is TGTGCCAGCAGCACAGGGACGGGGGGCAATCAGCCCCAGCATTTT.

The chain is built from TRBV2 and TRBJ2-3; D might be TRBD2 (5 bases). The germline V gene encodes CDR1 SNHLY and CDR2 FYNNEI. The CDR3 extends over 16 amino acids. Trimming shortened V by 8 bases and J by 2 bases, and 20 bases separated the two germline ends. CDR3 loop: CASGQDSGAFTDTQYF. CDR3 sequence (DNA): TGTGCCAGCGGCCAGGACTCTGGAGCCTTCACAGATACGCAGTATTTT.

This clone was seen more than once but under ten times. The V and J genes are TRBV7-9 and TRBJ2-7; 11 positions match TRBD2. The CDR3 is made up of 14 amino acids. The V gene end was trimmed by 5 bases and the J gene end by 2 bases; junction bases not matched to a gene: 2. The germline gives CDR1 SEHNR, CDR2 FQNEAQ (reference sequence). Here the CDR3 DNA reads TGTGCCAGCAGCACTAGCGGGAGACCCTACGAGCAGTACTTC. Encoded protein: CASSTSGRPYEQYF.

The genes are TRBV11-2 and TRBJ1-2; a weak D match, TRBD1 (6 bases). The ends were cut back, 5 bases at V and 8 bases at J, with 15 bases in the middle. The germline V gene encodes CDR1 SGHAT and CDR2 FQNNGV. The CDR3 is made up of 13 amino acids. The CDR3 DNA reads as TGTGCCAGCAGCCCCCAGGGGTCAGGGGGCTACACCTTC. Its translation is CASSPQGSGGYTF.

The chain carries TRBV30 and TRBJ1-6; TRBD1 might be the D (6 bases). V shed 2 bases and J shed 6 bases, with 8 bases lying between them. This CDR3 is built from 13 residues. Germline CDR1 reads GTSNPN; CDR2 reads SVGIG (reference sequence). The CDR3 protein is CAWSSQGNSPLHF. The CDR3 nucleotides read TGTGCCTGGAGTTCACAGGGTAATTCACCCCTCCACTTT.

The chain links TRBV6-1 to TRBJ1-6; no clear D. Deletions cut 6 bases from V and 7 bases from J, with 7 bases between. CDR1 is MNHNS, CDR2 SASEGT, per germline. CDR3 size: 12 residues. The CDR3 DNA reads TGTGCCAGCAGCCGCACCAATTCACCCCTCCACTTT. The encoded protein is CASSRTNSPLHF.

V and J are TRBV6-1 and TRBJ2-5; 7 bases are shared with TRBD1. Germline CDR1 reads MNHNS; CDR2 reads SASEGT. The CDR3 totals 14 residues. Trimming cost V 5 bases and J 1 base; bases outside gene matches: 4. The CDR3 nucleotides read TGTGCCAGCAGTAGTGGGACAGCCCAAGAGACCCAGTACTTC. Translation gives CASSSGTAQETQYF.

The V call is TRBV7-3, the J call TRBJ2-3; 11 positions agree with TRBD2. Per the germline V gene, CDR1 is SGHTA and CDR2 is FQGTGA. The CDR3 runs to 17 residues. J gave up 3 bases and V 5 bases, and 10 bases lay outside the gene matches. This CDR3 is CASSSPVAGGITDTQYF. In DNA form, the CDR3 reads TGTGCCAGCAGCAGTCCAGTAGCGGGAGGGATAACAGATACGCAGTATTTT.

The rearrangement joins TRBV25-1 to TRBJ1-2; tentatively, D is TRBD1 (5 bases). V was trimmed by 4 bases and J by 8 bases, leaving 17 bases between them. The germline V gene has CDR1 MGHDK and CDR2 SYGVNS. CDR3 size: 14 residues. The CDR3 region has the DNA TGTGCCAGCAGTGGCCACACCGGGACGCGGGGCTACACCTTC. Amino acid sequence: CASSGHTGTRGYTF.

The chain combines TRBV5-1 with TRBJ2-5; D is unresolved. Trimming shortened V by 0 bases and J by 4 bases, and 7 bases separated the two germline ends. Germline V lookup: CDR1 SGHRS, CDR2 YFSETQ. The CDR3 has 13 residues. CDR3 sequence reads: CASSLDTLETQYF. In DNA form, the CDR3 reads TGCGCCAGCAGCTTGGACACCCTAGAGACCCAGTACTTC.

This clone appeared a few times. The CDR3 protein is CASSVAGGGYNEQFF. The CDR3 bases are TGTGCCAGCAGCGTGGCGGGTGGTGGGTACAATGAGCAGTTCTTC. The V call is TRBV9, the J call TRBJ2-1; TRBD2 might be the D (5 bases). Per the germline V gene, CDR1 is SGDLS and CDR2 is YYNGEE. V lost 2 bases and J lost 4, with 13 bases in between. This CDR3 is 15 amino acids long. The full variable domain, rest sourced from reference TRBV9 and TRBJ2-1, is DSGVTQTPKHLITATGQRVTLRCSPRSGDLSVYWYQQSLDQGLQFLIQYYNGEERAKGNILERFSAQQFPDLHSELNLSSLELGDSALYFCASSVAGGGYNEQFFGPGTRLTVL.

The V gene is TRBV6-1, the J gene TRBJ2-3; 8 bases align to TRBD1. The V and J ends lost 7 bases and 5 bases, in that order; junction bases with no gene match: 5. Germline lookup yields CDR1 MNHNS and CDR2 SASEGT. The CDR3 consists of 13 residues. CDR3 loop: CASKDRAVDTQYF. The CDR3 DNA is TGTGCCAGCAAGGACAGGGCGGTAGATACGCAGTATTTT.

V and J are TRBV7-2 and TRBJ1-6; D remains ambiguous. Germline V gene sequence: CDR1 SGHTA, CDR2 FQGNSA. The V gene lost 6 bases and the J gene lost 9 bases, with 15 bases spanning the gap. The CDR3 length is 14 residues. CDR3 loop: CASRLPVWGSPLHF. In nucleotides, the CDR3 is TGTGCCAGCAGACTTCCGGTCTGGGGTTCACCCCTCCACTTT.

This clone was recorded a few times. This chain joins TRBV30 and TRBJ1-2; D is possibly TRBD1 (5 bases). V was clipped by 5 bases and J by 3 bases, with 16 bases between them. This CDR3 contains 14 residues. From germline, CDR1 is GTSNPN and CDR2 SVGIG (reference sequence). The CDR3 bases are TGTGCCTGGTGGCGCCGGGACTCACACTATGGCTACACCTTC. Amino acids: CAWWRRDSHYGYTF.

The V gene is TRBV6-5, the J gene TRBJ2-3; a possible D gene is TRBD1 (6 bases). Trimming stripped 2 bases from V and 3 bases from J, with 9 bases between. This CDR3 has 14 amino acids. Germline V gene lookup returns CDR1 MNHEY and CDR2 SVGAGI. DNA of the CDR3: TGTGCCAGCAGTTACCAGGGGATAACAGATACGCAGTATTTT. Translating it yields CASSYQGITDTQYF.

This clone turned up a few times. Other DNA variants within this sample encode the same CDR3. The chain joins TRBV7-8 to TRBJ2-3, with TRBD2 as a possible D gene (6 bases). The CDR3 runs 12 residues. Germline values: CDR1 SGHVS, CDR2 FQNEAQ. Trimming pared 5 bases from V and 4 bases from J, leaving 7 bases between. Here the CDR3 DNA reads TGTGCCAGCAGCCCGGGAGCAGATACGCAGTATTTT. This encodes CASSPGADTQYF.

There are a few counts of this clone. V usage is TRBV30 and J usage is TRBJ2-3; 11 positions agree with TRBD2. The V gene end was trimmed by 1 base and the J gene end by 3 bases; junction bases not matched to a gene: 12. The CDR3 covers 18 residues. Per germline, CDR1 GTSNPN and CDR2 SVGIG (reference sequence). The CDR3 nucleotides are TGTGCCTGGAGTGGGGATTTTAAGGCTAGCGGGAGGACAGATACGCAGTATTTT. Translation gives CAWSGDFKASGRTDTQYF. The variable domain in full, with the rest retrieved from reference TRBV30 and TRBJ2-3, is SQTIHQWPATLVQPVGSPLSLECTVEGTSNPNLYWYRQAAGRGLQLLFYSVGIGQISSEVPQNLSASRPQDRQFILSSKKLLLSDSGFYLCAWSGDFKASGRTDTQYFGPGTRLTVL.

This clone has only a few counts. The rearrangement uses TRBV10-3 and TRBJ2-2; D possibly corresponds to TRBD1 (6 bases). Between the trimmed V and J ends, which lost 4 bases and 3 bases, there was a span of 12 bases. CDR3 length: 15 amino acids. CDR1 and CDR2 from the germline V gene are ENHRY and SYGVKD. CDR3 protein: CAISAGAGHTGELFF. CDR3 DNA: TGTGCCATCAGTGCAGGGGCAGGGCACACCGGGGAGCTGTTTTTT.

This rearrangement joins TRBV29-1 to TRBJ2-6, with 7 bases that match TRBD1. The CDR3 totals 13 residues. The germline V gene has CDR1 SQVTM and CDR2 ANQGSEA. V trimming: 7 bases; J trimming: 4 bases; junction bases outside the gene matches: 4. As DNA, the CDR3 is TGCAGCGGCCAGGGGGTAGGGGCCAACGTCCTGACTTTC. Protein product: CSGQGVGANVLTF.

V and J are TRBV2 and TRBJ1-2, with TRBD1 as a possible D gene (5 bases). V dropped 7 bases and J dropped 4 bases, with 16 bases sitting between them. Germline assignment: CDR1 SNHLY and CDR2 FYNNEI. The CDR3 spans 14 residues. CDR3 sequence reads: CASKLGVESYGYTF. The CDR3 coding sequence is TGTGCCAGCAAATTGGGGGTTGAAAGCTATGGCTACACCTTC. Supplemented by reference TRBV2 and TRBJ1-2, the full variable domain reads EPEVTQTPSHQVTQMGQEVILRCVPISNHLYFYWYRQILGQKVEFLVSFYNNEISEKSEIFDDQFSVERPDGSNFTLKIRSTKLEDSAMYFCASKLGVESYGYTFGSGTRLTVV.

The chain employs TRBV15 and TRBJ2-5, with TRBD1 matching over 9 bases. This CDR3 is 19 amino acids long. Germline assignment: CDR1 LNHNV and CDR2 YYDKDF (reference sequence). The V and J ends lost 0 bases and 5 bases, in that order; junction bases with no gene match: 16. The CDR3 region has the DNA TGTGCCACCAGCAGAGAAAGGCTTGGCACAGGGGGCGTTCGGGAGACCCAGTACTTC. This encodes CATSRERLGTGGVRETQYF.